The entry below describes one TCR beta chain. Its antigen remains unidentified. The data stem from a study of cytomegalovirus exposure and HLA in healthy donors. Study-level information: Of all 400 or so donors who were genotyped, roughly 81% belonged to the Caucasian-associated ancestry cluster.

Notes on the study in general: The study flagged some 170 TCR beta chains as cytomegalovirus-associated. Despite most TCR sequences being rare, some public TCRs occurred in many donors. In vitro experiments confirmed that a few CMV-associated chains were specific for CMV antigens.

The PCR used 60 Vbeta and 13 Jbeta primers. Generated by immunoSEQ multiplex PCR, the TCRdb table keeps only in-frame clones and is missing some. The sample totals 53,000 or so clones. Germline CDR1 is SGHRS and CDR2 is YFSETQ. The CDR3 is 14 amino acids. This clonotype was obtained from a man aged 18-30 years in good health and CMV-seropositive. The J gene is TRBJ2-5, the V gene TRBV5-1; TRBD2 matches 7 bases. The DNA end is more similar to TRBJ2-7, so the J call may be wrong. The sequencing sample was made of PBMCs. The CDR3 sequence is CASSHGTNSYEQYF. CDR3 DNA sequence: TGCGCCAGCAGCCACGGGACTAACTCCTACGAGCAGTACTTC.